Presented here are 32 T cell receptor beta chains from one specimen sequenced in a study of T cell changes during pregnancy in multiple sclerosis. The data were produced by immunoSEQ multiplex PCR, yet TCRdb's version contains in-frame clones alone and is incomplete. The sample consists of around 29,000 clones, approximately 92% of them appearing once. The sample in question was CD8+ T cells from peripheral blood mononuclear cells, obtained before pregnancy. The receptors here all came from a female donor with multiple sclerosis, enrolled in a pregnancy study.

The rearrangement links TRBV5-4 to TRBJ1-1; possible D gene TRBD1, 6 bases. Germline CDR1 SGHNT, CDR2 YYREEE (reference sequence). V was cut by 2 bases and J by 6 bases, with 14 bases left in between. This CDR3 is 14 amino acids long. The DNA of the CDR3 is TGTGCCAGCAGCTTTGCAGGGGCGGGCGCTGAAGCTTTCTTT. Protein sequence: CASSFAGAGAEAFF.

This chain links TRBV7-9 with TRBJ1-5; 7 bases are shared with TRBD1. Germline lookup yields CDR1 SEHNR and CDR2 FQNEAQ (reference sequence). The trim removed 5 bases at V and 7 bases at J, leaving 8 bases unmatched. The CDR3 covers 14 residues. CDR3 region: CASSRTGSGQPQHF. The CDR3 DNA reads TGTGCCAGCAGCCGGACAGGTTCAGGACAGCCCCAGCATTTT. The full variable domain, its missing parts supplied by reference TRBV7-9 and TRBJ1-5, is DTGVSQNPRHKITKRGQNVTFRCDPISEHNRLYWYRQTLGQGPEFLTYFQNEAQLEKSRLLSDRFSAERPKGSFSTLEIQRTEQGDSAMYLCASSRTGSGQPQHFGDGTRLSIL.

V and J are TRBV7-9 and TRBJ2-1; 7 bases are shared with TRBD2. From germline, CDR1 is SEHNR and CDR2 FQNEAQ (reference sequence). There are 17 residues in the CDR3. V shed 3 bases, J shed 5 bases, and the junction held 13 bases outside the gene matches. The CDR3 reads CASSFGGNGPINNEQFF. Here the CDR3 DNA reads TGTGCCAGCAGCTTCGGGGGGAACGGACCCATAAACAATGAGCAGTTCTTC.

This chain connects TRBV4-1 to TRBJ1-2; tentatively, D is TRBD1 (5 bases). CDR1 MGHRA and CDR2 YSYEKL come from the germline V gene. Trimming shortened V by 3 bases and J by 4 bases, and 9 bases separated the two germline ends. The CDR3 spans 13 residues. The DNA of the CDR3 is TGCGCCAGCAGCCAGAGAACAGGCTATGGCTACACCTTC. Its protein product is CASSQRTGYGYTF.

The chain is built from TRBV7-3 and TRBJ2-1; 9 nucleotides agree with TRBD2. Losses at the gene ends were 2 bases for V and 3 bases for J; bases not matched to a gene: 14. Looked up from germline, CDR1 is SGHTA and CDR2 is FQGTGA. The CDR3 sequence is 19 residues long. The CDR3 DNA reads TGTGCCAGCAGCTTAGGGATGCCGGGCGGGGGGGCCTTCTACAATGAGCAGTTCTTC. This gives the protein CASSLGMPGGGAFYNEQFF.

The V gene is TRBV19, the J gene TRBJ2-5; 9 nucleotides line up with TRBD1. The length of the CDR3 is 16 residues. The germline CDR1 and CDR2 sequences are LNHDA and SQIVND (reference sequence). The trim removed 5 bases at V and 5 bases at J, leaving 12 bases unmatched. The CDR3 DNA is TGTGCCAGTAGTTCACGGACAGGGGCCTTCTTGGAGACCCAGTACTTC. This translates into CASSSRTGAFLETQYF.

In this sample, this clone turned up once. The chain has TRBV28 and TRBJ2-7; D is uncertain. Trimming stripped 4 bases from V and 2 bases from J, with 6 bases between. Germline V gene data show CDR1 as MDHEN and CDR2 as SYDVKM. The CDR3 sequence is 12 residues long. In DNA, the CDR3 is TGTGCCAGCAGTTCAGTGGCCTACGAGCAGTACTTC. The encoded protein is CASSSVAYEQYF.

The chain's CDR3 is CASSVGQGQETQYF. The CDR3 DNA sequence: TGCGCCAGCAGCGTGGGACAAGGACAAGAGACCCAGTACTTC. The chain carries TRBV5-1 and TRBJ2-5, with TRBD1 as a possible D gene (6 bases). CDR3 length equals 14 residues. Germline V CDR1 and CDR2: SGHRS, YFSETQ. Trimming cost V 4 bases and J 2 bases, with 12 bases left between them.

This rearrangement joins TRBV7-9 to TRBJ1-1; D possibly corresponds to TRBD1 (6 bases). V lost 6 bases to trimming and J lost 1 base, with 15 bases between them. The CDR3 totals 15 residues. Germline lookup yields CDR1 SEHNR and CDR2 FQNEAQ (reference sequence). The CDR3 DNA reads TGTGCCAGCAGACCAACCGGGACACAGAACACTGAAGCTTTCTTT. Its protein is CASRPTGTQNTEAFF.

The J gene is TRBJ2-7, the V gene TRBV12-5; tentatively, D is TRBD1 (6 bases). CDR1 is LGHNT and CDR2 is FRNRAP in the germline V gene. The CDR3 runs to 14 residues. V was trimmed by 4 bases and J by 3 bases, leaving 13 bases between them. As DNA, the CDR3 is TGTGCTAGTGGTTCTATCGGACAGATCTACGAGCAGTACTTC. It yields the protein CASGSIGQIYEQYF.

CDR3 DNA: TGTGCCAGCAGTTCGGGACTAGCGGGGTACAATGAGCAGTTCTTC. Translating it yields CASSSGLAGYNEQFF. V gene TRBV27 combines with J gene TRBJ2-1; TRBD2 aligns across 13 bases. The CDR3 length is 15 residues. J was trimmed by 4 bases and V by 4 bases; bases with no gene match: 1. Germline V gene sequence: CDR1 MNHEY, CDR2 SMNVEV (reference sequence).

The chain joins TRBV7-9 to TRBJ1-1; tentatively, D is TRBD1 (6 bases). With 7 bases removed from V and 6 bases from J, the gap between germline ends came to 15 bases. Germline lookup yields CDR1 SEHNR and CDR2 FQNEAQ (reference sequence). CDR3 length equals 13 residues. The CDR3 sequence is CASNEKQGSEAFF. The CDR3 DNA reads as TGTGCCAGCAACGAGAAACAGGGCTCTGAAGCTTTCTTT. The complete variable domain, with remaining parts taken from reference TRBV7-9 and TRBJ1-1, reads DTGVSQNPRHKITKRGQNVTFRCDPISEHNRLYWYRQTLGQGPEFLTYFQNEAQLEKSRLLSDRFSAERPKGSFSTLEIQRTEQGDSAMYLCASNEKQGSEAFFGQGTRLTVV.

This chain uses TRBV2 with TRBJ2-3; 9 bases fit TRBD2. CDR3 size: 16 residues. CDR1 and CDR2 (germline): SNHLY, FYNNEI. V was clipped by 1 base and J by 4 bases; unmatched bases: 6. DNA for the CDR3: TGTGCCAGCAGTGAAGACGGCGGGAGGGCCGCAGATACGCAGTATTTT. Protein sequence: CASSEDGGRAADTQYF.

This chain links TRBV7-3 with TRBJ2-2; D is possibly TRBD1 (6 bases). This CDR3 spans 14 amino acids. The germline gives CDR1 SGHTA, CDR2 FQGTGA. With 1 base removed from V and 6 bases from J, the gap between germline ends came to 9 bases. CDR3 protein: CASSLIGGAGELFF. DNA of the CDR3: TGTGCCAGCAGCTTAATAGGGGGAGCCGGGGAGCTGTTTTTT.

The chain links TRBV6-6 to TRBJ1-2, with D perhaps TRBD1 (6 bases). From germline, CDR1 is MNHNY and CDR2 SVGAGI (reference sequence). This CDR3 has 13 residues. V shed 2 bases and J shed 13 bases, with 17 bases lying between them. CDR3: CASSYDSLTGCTF. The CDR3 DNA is TGTGCCAGCAGTTACGATTCCCTAACAGGGTGCACCTTC.

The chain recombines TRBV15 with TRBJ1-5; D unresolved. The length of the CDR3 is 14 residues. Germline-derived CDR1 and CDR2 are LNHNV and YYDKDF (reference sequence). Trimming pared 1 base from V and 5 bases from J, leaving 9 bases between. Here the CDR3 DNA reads TGTGCCACCAGCAGAGCAGGCTATGATCAGCCCCAGCATTTT. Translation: CATSRAGYDQPQHF.

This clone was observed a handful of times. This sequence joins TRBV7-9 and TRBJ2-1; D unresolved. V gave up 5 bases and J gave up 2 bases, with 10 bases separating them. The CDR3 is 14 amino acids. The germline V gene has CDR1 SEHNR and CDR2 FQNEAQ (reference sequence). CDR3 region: CASSLQNPYNEQFF. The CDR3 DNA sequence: TGTGCCAGCAGCCTGCAGAACCCCTACAATGAGCAGTTCTTC.

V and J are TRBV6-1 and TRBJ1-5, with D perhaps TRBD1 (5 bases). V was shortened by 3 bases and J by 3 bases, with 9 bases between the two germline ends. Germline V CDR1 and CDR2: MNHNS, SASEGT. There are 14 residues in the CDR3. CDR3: CASSDRVPNQPQHF. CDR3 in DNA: TGTGCCAGCAGTGACAGGGTTCCCAATCAGCCCCAGCATTTT.

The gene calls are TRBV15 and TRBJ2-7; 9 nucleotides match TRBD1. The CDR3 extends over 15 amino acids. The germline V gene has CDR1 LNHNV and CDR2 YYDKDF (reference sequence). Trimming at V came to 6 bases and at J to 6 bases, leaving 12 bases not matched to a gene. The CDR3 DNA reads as TGTGCCACCAGAGAAGGGGGACAGGGAACGTCCGAGCAGTACTTC. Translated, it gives CATREGGQGTSEQYF.

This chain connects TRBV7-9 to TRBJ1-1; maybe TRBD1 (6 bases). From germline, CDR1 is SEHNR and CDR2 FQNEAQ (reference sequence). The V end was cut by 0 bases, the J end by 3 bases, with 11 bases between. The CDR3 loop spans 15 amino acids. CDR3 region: CASSLAQGRDTEAFF. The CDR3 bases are TGTGCCAGCAGCTTAGCGCAGGGGAGAGACACTGAAGCTTTCTTT.

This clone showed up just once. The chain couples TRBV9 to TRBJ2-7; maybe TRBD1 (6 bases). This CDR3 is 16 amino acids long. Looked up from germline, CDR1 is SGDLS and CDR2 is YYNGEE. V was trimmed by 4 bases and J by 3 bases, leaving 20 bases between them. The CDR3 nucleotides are TGTGCCAGCAGCCCGATGGACAGTCTGATTTTCTACGAGCAGTACTTC. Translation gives CASSPMDSLIFYEQYF.

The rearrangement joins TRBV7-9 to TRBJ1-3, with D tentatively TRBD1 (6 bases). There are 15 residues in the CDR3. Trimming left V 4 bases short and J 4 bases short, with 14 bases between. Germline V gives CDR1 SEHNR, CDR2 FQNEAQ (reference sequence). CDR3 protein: CASSSPQGSGNTIYF. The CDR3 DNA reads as TGTGCCAGCAGCTCACCACAGGGATCGGGAAACACCATATATTTT. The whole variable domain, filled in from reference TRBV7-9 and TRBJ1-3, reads DTGVSQNPRHKITKRGQNVTFRCDPISEHNRLYWYRQTLGQGPEFLTYFQNEAQLEKSRLLSDRFSAERPKGSFSTLEIQRTEQGDSAMYLCASSSPQGSGNTIYFGEGSWLTVV.

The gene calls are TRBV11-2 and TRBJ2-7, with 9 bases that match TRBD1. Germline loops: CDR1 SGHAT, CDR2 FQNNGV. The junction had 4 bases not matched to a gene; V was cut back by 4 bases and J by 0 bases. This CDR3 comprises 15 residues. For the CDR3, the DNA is TGTGCCAGCAGCTCCAACAGGGGGCCCTCCTACGAGCAGTACTTC. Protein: CASSSNRGPSYEQYF.

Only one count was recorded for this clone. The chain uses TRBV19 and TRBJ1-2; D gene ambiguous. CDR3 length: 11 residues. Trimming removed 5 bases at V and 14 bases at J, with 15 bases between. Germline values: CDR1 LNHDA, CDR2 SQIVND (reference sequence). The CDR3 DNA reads TGTGCCAGTAGTCCCGGACGGACTGGGACCTTC. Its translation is CASSPGRTGTF.

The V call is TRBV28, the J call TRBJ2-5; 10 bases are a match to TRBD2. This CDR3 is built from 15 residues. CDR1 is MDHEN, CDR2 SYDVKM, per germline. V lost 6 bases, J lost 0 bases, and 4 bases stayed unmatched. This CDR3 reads CASRSAGGNQETQYF. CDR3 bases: TGTGCCAGCAGGTCAGCGGGAGGGAACCAAGAGACCCAGTACTTC. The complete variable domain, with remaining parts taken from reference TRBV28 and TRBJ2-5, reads DVKVTQSSRYLVKRTGEKVFLECVQDMDHENMFWYRQDPGLGLRLIYFSYDVKMKEKGDIPEGYSVSREKKERFSLILESASTNQTSMYLCASRSAGGNQETQYFGPGTRLLVL.

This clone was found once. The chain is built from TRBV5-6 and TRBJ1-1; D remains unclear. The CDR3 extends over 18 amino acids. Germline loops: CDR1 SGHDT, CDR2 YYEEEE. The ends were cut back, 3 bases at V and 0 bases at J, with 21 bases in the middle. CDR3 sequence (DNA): TGTGCCAGCAGCTACTCTACGGATAAGAGGAGCATGAACACTGAAGCTTTCTTT. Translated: CASSYSTDKRSMNTEAFF.

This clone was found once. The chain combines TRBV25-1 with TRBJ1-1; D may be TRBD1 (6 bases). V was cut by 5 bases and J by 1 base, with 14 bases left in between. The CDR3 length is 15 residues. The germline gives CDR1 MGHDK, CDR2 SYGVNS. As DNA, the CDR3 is TGTGCCAGCAGTACCTCAGCCAGGGGGAACACTGAAGCTTTCTTT. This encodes CASSTSARGNTEAFF.

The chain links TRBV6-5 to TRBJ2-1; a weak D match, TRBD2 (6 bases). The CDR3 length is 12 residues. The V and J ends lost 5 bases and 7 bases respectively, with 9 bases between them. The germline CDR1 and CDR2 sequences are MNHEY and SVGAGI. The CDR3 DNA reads TGTGCCAGCAGTCAAGGGACTAATGAGCAGTTCTTC. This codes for CASSQGTNEQFF.

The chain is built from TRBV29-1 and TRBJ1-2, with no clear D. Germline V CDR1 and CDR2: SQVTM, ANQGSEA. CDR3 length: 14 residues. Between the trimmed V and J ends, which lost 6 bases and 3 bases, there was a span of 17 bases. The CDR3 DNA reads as TGCAGCGTCCCGGAGAGGGATAATGACTATGGCTACACCTTC. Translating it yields CSVPERDNDYGYTF.

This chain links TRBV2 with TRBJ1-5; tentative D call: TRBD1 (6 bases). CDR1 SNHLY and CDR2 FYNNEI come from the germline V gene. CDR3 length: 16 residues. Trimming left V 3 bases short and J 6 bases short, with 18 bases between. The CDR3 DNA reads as TGTGCCAGCAGTGATAGGGGGTGGGGCTCGGGTCAGCCCCAGCATTTT. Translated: CASSDRGWGSGQPQHF. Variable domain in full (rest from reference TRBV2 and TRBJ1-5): EPEVTQTPSHQVTQMGQEVILRCVPISNHLYFYWYRQILGQKVEFLVSFYNNEISEKSEIFDDQFSVERPDGSNFTLKIRSTKLEDSAMYFCASSDRGWGSGQPQHFGDGTRLSIL.

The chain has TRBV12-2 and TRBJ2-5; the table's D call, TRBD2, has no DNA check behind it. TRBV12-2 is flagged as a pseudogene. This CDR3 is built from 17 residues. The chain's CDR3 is CASRLANKAGIEGTQYF. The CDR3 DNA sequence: TGTGCAAGTCGCTTAGCGAACAAAGCGGGGATTGAAGGGACCCAGTACTTC.

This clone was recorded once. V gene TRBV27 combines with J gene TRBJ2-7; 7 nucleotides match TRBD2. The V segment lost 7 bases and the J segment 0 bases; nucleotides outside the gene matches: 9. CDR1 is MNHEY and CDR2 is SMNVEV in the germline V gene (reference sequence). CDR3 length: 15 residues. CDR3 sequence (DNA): TGTGCCAGCATCGGGCTAGCGGAATCCTCCTACGAGCAGTACTTC. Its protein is CASIGLAESSYEQYF.